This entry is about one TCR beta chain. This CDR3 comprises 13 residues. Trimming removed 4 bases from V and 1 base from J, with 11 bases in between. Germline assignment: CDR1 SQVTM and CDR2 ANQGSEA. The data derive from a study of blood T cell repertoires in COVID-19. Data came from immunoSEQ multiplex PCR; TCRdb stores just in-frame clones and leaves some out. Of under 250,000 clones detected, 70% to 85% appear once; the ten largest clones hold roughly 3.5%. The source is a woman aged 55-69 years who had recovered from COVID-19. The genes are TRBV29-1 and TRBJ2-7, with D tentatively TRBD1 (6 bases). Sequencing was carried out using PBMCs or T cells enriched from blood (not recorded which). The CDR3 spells CSVGFRGSYEQYF. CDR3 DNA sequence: TGCAGCGTTGGGTTCAGGGGATCCTACGAGCAGTACTTC.